A selection of T cell receptor beta chains follows, all from one sample in a study of blood T cell repertoires in COVID-19. TCRdb's table, derived via immunoSEQ multiplex PCR, lists solely in-frame clones and lacks some. In the table there are 250,000 to 300,000 clones, roughly 90% of which are singletons. The material sequenced was peripheral blood. These receptor sequences come from a woman in her twenties or thirties with COVID-19, enrolled during active disease. Both conserved end residues are part of each CDR3. The order of the fields is D gene, clone size, V gene, J gene, CDR3 protein, CDR3 DNA. A D gene is named only where the DNA matches it firmly. Rows may omit the clone size; those that give it use once, few, many or a size class.

>.|.|TRBV9|TRBJ2-5
CASSVGGLEETQYF
TGTGCCAGCAGCGTAGGAGGGCTAGAAGAGACCCAGTACTTC
>.|.|TRBV7-9|TRBJ1-1
CASSPSAQNTEAFF
TGTGCCAGCAGCCCATCTGCACAGAACACTGAAGCTTTCTTT
>TRBD2|.|TRBV7-2|TRBJ2-3
CASSLAPSGRGADTQYF
TGTGCCAGCAGCTTGGCACCTAGCGGGAGGGGGGCAGATACGCAGTATTTT
>.|.|TRBV7-6|TRBJ1-1
CASSSPVGSTEAFF
TGTGCCAGCAGCTCCCCTGTCGGGAGCACTGAAGCTTTCTTT
>TRBD2|.|TRBV4-2|TRBJ2-1
CASSQDPGGSSYNEQFF
TGTGCCAGCAGCCAAGATCCGGGGGGGAGCTCCTACAATGAGCAGTTCTTC
>.|.|TRBV5-1|TRBJ2-2
CASSLAGVNTGELFF
TGCGCCAGCAGCTTGGCGGGAGTAAATACCGGGGAGCTGTTTTTT
>.|few|TRBV20-1|TRBJ2-7
CSASSGSSYEQYF
TGCAGTGCTAGTTCCGGGAGCTCCTACGAGCAGTACTTC
>.|.|TRBV28|TRBJ2-5
CASSPSYGGKTQYF
TGTGCCAGCAGCCCCTCTTACGGCGGAAAGACCCAGTACTTC
>TRBD1|.|TRBV19|TRBJ2-2
CASSAPTGRTGELFF
TGTGCCAGTAGTGCCCCGACAGGGCGCACCGGGGAGCTGTTTTTT
>TRBD1|.|TRBV10-2|TRBJ2-2
CASRRTGTSNTGELFF
TGCGCCAGCCGAAGGACAGGGACTTCGAACACCGGGGAGCTGTTTTTT
>.|.|TRBV20-1|TRBJ1-1
CSASVPGVSTEAFF
TGCAGTGCTAGTGTCCCCGGGGTAAGCACTGAAGCTTTCTTT
>.|few|TRBV25-1|TRBJ2-7
CASSPRDTYEQYF
TGTGCCAGCAGTCCCCGGGACACCTACGAGCAGTACTTC
>TRBD2|.|TRBV9|TRBJ2-7
CASSPPSGGSYEQYF
TGTGCCAGCAGCCCGCCTAGCGGGGGGTCCTACGAGCAGTACTTC
>.|.|TRBV27|TRBJ2-7
CASSRTGTNEQYF
TGTGCCAGCAGCCGAACCGGGACAAACGAGCAGTACTTC
>TRBD2|.|TRBV5-1|TRBJ2-2
CASSLLAGGPNTGELFF
TGCGCCAGCAGCTTACTAGCGGGAGGCCCGAACACCGGGGAGCTGTTTTTT
>TRBD1|.|TRBV4-1|TRBJ1-2
CASSQEPGQGISGYTF
TGCGCCAGCAGCCAAGAACCGGGACAGGGGATAAGTGGCTACACCTTC
>TRBD1|.|TRBV28|TRBJ1-2
CASGRTGAVPYGYTF
TGTGCCAGCGGGAGGACAGGGGCAGTCCCGTATGGCTACACCTTC
>TRBD2|.|TRBV19|TRBJ2-1
CASSLGLAGAYNEQFF
TGTGCCAGTAGCCTCGGACTAGCGGGAGCCTACAATGAGCAGTTCTTC
>TRBD2|.|TRBV4-3|TRBJ2-7
CASSRTTSGAYEQYF
TGCGCCAGCAGCCGGACCACTAGCGGGGCCTACGAGCAGTACTTC
>TRBD2|.|TRBV2|TRBJ2-5
CASTLTSGRGGETQYF
TGTGCCAGCACTCTGACTAGCGGGAGAGGCGGAGAGACCCAGTACTTC
>.|.|TRBV9|TRBJ2-3
CASSVGTIRLTDTQYF
TGTGCCAGCAGCGTAGGGACTATCCGGCTCACAGATACGCAGTATTTT
>.|.|TRBV15|TRBJ2-1
CATSRDRQGQFF
TGTGCCACCAGCAGAGATCGGCAGGGGCAGTTCTTC
>TRBD2|.|TRBV10-3|TRBJ2-3
CASRGGYSEPDTQYF
TGTGCCTCGCGGGGGGGATACTCGGAACCAGATACGCAGTATTTT
>TRBD1|.|TRBV6-5|TRBJ2-7
CASRDRGLTYEQYF
TGTGCCAGCAGGGACAGGGGACTGACCTACGAGCAGTACTTC
>.|.|TRBV30|TRBJ2-7
CAWSVARAYEQYF
TGTGCCTGGAGTGTGGCTCGTGCCTACGAGCAGTACTTC
>.|.|TRBV5-6|TRBJ2-7
CASTSGGKEQYF
TGTGCCAGCACCAGCGGAGGGAAAGAGCAGTACTTC
>TRBD2|.|TRBV2|TRBJ2-3
CASSLAARTDTQYF
TGTGCCAGCAGCCTAGCGGCCCGCACAGATACGCAGTATTTT
>.|.|TRBV4-2|TRBJ2-7
CASSQGGQIGTYEQYF
TGTGCCAGCAGCCAAGGGGGGCAGATTGGGACCTACGAGCAGTACTTC
>TRBD1|.|TRBV5-1|TRBJ1-1
CASSSDRRGTEAFF
TGCGCCAGCAGCTCGGACAGGCGGGGCACTGAAGCTTTCTTT
>TRBD2|.|TRBV11-2|TRBJ2-3
CASSPRGAGVGTDTQYF
TGTGCCAGCAGCCCGAGAGGAGCGGGAGTAGGGACAGATACGCAGTATTTT
>.|.|TRBV7-6|TRBJ1-6
CASSPRQDYNSPLHF
TGTGCCAGCAGCCCTAGACAGGACTATAATTCACCCCTCCACTTT
>TRBD2|.|TRBV10-3|TRBJ2-3
CAITPSGLTDTQYF
TGTGCCATCACCCCTAGCGGACTCACAGATACGCAGTATTTT
>.|.|TRBV4-3|TRBJ2-3
CASSVFLRSDTQYF
TGCGCCAGCAGCGTCTTTTTGAGATCAGATACGCAGTATTTT
>.|.|TRBV28|TRBJ2-7
CASSFWADYLDAYEQYF
TGTGCCAGCAGTTTTTGGGCAGACTACCTCGACGCATACGAGCAGTACTTC
>TRBD1|.|TRBV4-1|TRBJ2-1
CASSQAPGQGVDEQFF
TGCGCCAGCAGCCAAGCACCTGGACAGGGGGTGGATGAGCAGTTCTTC
>.|.|TRBV19|TRBJ2-1
CASSPHPGRSYNEQFF
TGTGCCAGTAGCCCGCACCCGGGTAGGTCCTACAATGAGCAGTTCTTC